This entry is about one T cell receptor beta chain. Antigen unknown. At one of its ends the junction is not consistent with the germline gene, which may arise from a read error. The data stem from a study of T cell responses to AZD1222 COVID-19 vaccine. On the study more broadly: Researchers grouped second doses given at about 4 or about 12 weeks into one pool. Study-wide findings and caveats: Mapped onto spike, vaccine-associated CD4 TCRs spanned it and were dominant at 160-218 and 743-854. Baseline seropositives among AZD1222 recipients totaled only 5 to 7.

The CDR3 spans 13 residues. From germline, CDR1 is MDHEN and CDR2 SYDVKM. Method: immunoSEQ multiplex PCR; TCRdb's copy keeps in-frame clones and lacks some. The data hold around 160,000 clones, with 88% observed a single time. This receptor was taken from an adult in good health. Source: peripheral blood, taken on day 0 of AZD1222 vaccination. The V call is TRBV28, the J call TRBJ1-1; no definite D call. The CDR3: CASSAIGNTETFF. CDR3 DNA: TGTGCCAGCAGTGCGATAGGGAACACTGAAACTTTCTTT.